Listed below are T cell receptor beta chains from one sample, sequenced in a study of monozygotic twins with inflammatory bowel disease. TCRdb re-called the 5' RACE reads, yielding one record per CDR3 amino acid sequence without DNA. The sample holds 400,000 to 500,000 distinct CDR3 sequences. Sequencing was performed on blood. The receptors originated from a human donor with ulcerative colitis or Crohn's disease, or a healthy co-twin of an affected twin (not recorded which). The CDR3 runs from the conserved cysteine through the conserved F or W.

V	J	CDR3
TRBV20-1	TRBJ1-1	CSARIRGNTEAFF
TRBV5-1	TRBJ2-1	CASSITSGEQFF
TRBV7-2	TRBJ1-2	CASRSGKVVYGYTF
TRBV7-2	TRBJ1-6	CASSLAPARSPLHF
TRBV6-2/TRBV6-3	TRBJ2-5	CASKMYGETQYF
TRBV2	TRBJ2-1	CASSLTGRMYNEQFF
TRBV28	TRBJ1-2	CASSTPIEVAYGYTF
TRBV25-1	TRBJ2-5	CASSEYVGVETQYF
TRBV4-3	TRBJ2-2	CASSQDLGVAYTGELFF
TRBV7-9	TRBJ2-3	CASSLLSGTGFTQYF
TRBV12-3/TRBV12-4	TRBJ2-7	CATWGLNSYEQYF
TRBV7-2	TRBJ2-5	CASSSSSGPGTQYF
TRBV12-3/TRBV12-4	TRBJ2-5	CASTSLLQETQYF
TRBV6-1	TRBJ2-7	CASSEPKFIYEQYF
TRBV6-1	TRBJ2-7	CASSDSQGLRTVEQYF
TRBV5-1	TRBJ1-4	CASSLWGTDPEKLFF
TRBV11-2	TRBJ2-3	CASSLFRASGLDTQYF
TRBV7-2	TRBJ2-2	CASTRVAGALNTGELFF
TRBV3-1	TRBJ2-2	CASSQVATGELFF
TRBV6-2/TRBV6-3	TRBJ2-7	CASSYYPGLAASYEQYF
TRBV7-9	TRBJ2-3	CASSLRDGGTDTQYF
TRBV12-3/TRBV12-4	TRBJ1-5	CASSLGSRGNQPQHF
TRBV10-3	TRBJ2-7	CAIKTSGNLGEQYF
TRBV5-1	TRBJ2-5	CASSLLPNLAGVYQETQYF
TRBV10-3	TRBJ1-5	CAISDSQSNQPQHF
TRBV28	TRBJ2-3	CASSPEAGGFTDTQYF
TRBV30	TRBJ2-3	CACPPGDHTDTQYF
TRBV20-1	TRBJ2-3	CSATGTSGLTDTQYF
TRBV12-3/TRBV12-4	TRBJ2-5	CASSLRPTRGETQYF
TRBV10-3	TRBJ2-6	CATNYPGQTASGANVLTF
TRBV7-9	TRBJ2-3	CASRPGLVAVSTDTQYF
TRBV6-6	TRBJ1-2	CASSSGLDYGYTF
TRBV20-1	TRBJ2-7	CSARLGIWGGADYEQYF
TRBV12-3/TRBV12-4	TRBJ2-1	CASSLIGPLGGNEQFF
TRBV12-3/TRBV12-4	TRBJ1-5	CASSLLPVRPQHF
TRBV5-1	TRBJ2-2	CASSPDRVKGYSGELFF
TRBV12-3/TRBV12-4	TRBJ1-1	CASSTTGEGEAFF
TRBV5-1	TRBJ2-5	CASSKPAGGGQETQYF
TRBV7-9	TRBJ1-4	CASSLASRGGHNEKLFF
TRBV3-1	TRBJ2-4	CASSQDHPSLAKNIQYF
TRBV13	TRBJ2-7	CASSLVGAGAYEQYF
TRBV5-1	TRBJ2-2	CASSLEGRDTGELFF